This T cell receptor (beta chain) was observed in a study of beta chain features in type 1 diabetes. Study-level findings and limits: Patients' naive, central memory and Treg TCRB repertoires seemed closer to one another than those of healthy donors. Moderate yet significant TCRB CDR3 shortening was seen in Type 1 diabetes patients in all four CD4+ subsets.

The entirety of the isolated RNA underwent reverse transcription, so expressed TCRB transcripts were sequenced. Profiling relied on immunoSEQ multiplex PCR, and the TCRdb table lists in-frame clones only, not all of them. Of hundreds of thousands of clones detected, around an eighth appear once; the ten largest clones hold approximately 0.015%. This clone was observed a handful of times. Its antigen is currently unknown. CDR1 and CDR2 (germline): SGHDT, YYEEEE. The CDR3 runs to 12 residues. Trimming cost V 3 bases and J 3 bases, with 5 bases left between them. The clonotype was recovered from a man aged 25 to 40 with type 1 diabetes. The specimen was naive CD4+ T cells from blood. The V and J genes are TRBV5-6 and TRBJ2-3; TRBD1 might be the D (5 bases). This CDR3 reads CASSSGTDTQYF. CDR3 DNA: TGTGCCAGCAGCTCAGGGACAGATACGCAGTATTTT.